Presented here are 17 T cell receptor beta chains from one specimen sequenced in a study of cytomegalovirus exposure and HLA in healthy donors. PCR involved 60 Vbeta and 13 Jbeta primers. The repertoire was sequenced with immunoSEQ multiplex PCR; TCRdb's copy has only in-frame clones and lacks some. The sample lists around 160,000 clones; 75% to 90% were seen once. The sequenced sample consisted of PBMCs. These receptors originate from a human donor in good health.

This clone was seen once. V gene TRBV13 combines with J gene TRBJ2-2; D possibly corresponds to TRBD2 (7 bases). V lost 4 bases, J lost 5 bases, and 17 bases lay in between. CDR1 and CDR2 from the germline V gene are PRHDT and FYEKMQ (reference sequence). The length of the CDR3 is 16 residues. DNA of the CDR3: TGTGCCAGCAGCTCCCCCCGGGGGGCAGAAACCGGGGAGCTGTTTTTT. It yields the protein CASSSPRGAETGELFF.

The V and J genes are TRBV27 and TRBJ2-1, with D tentatively TRBD1 (7 bases). Trimming removed 10 bases at V and 0 bases at J, with 22 bases between. Looked up from germline, CDR1 is MNHEY and CDR2 is SMNVEV (reference sequence). The CDR3 spans 17 residues. The DNA of the CDR3 is TGTGCCATCAGAACGGGGGCAGGGGGGAGCTCCTACAATGAGCAGTTCTTC. Its protein product is CAIRTGAGGSSYNEQFF.

The gene calls are TRBV25-1 and TRBJ2-7, with 7 bases lining up with TRBD1. This CDR3 region has 15 residues. Germline V lookup: CDR1 MGHDK, CDR2 SYGVNS. V dropped 3 bases and J dropped 6; count of bases not matched to a gene: 11. CDR3 coding DNA: TGTGCCAGCAGTGAGATGGGGACAGAAGGAGGCGAGCAGTACTTC. Its translation is CASSEMGTEGGEQYF.

The chain is built from TRBV6-1 and TRBJ1-4; perhaps TRBD1 as D (5 bases). CDR3 length: 13 amino acids. Trimming took off 3 bases at V and 13 bases at J, with 15 bases between the two ends. CDR1 and CDR2 from the germline V gene are MNHNS and SASEGT. CDR3 amino acids: CASSEWGRLGLFF. CDR3 nucleotides: TGTGCCAGCAGTGAGTGGGGGAGGTTGGGACTGTTTTTT.

The chain is built from TRBV6-1 and TRBJ2-7; D not resolved. The germline V gene encodes CDR1 MNHNS and CDR2 SASEGT. The CDR3 totals 17 residues. Trimming left V 0 bases short and J 4 bases short, with 19 bases between. The CDR3 sequence is CASSEAGVLPTSYEQYF. CDR3 in DNA: TGTGCCAGCAGTGAAGCAGGAGTCCTTCCTACTTCTTACGAGCAGTACTTC.

The CDR3 DNA reads as TGTGCCAGCACGGGCCGGGACACTAATTCACCCCTCCACTTT. It codes for CASTGRDTNSPLHF. The chain employs TRBV2 and TRBJ1-6, with a weak D call TRBD1 (6 bases). Trimming removed 7 bases from V and 6 bases from J, with 13 bases in between. CDR1 is SNHLY, CDR2 FYNNEI, per germline. This CDR3 has 14 residues.

The chain joins TRBV7-2 to TRBJ2-5, with TRBD1 matching 8 bases. The better agreement between TRBJ2-7 and the DNA end casts doubt on the J call. This CDR3 spans 15 amino acids. The germline gives CDR1 SGHTA, CDR2 FQGNSA. This chain's CDR3 is CASSWAGGGTYEQYF. In DNA form, the CDR3 reads TGTGCCAGCAGCTGGGCAGGGGGCGGGACCTACGAGCAGTACTTC.

J is TRBJ2-5 and V is TRBV25-1, with 8 positions matching TRBD1. The J call may be in error: the DNA end matches TRBJ2-7 better. The length of the CDR3 is 17 residues. Germline CDR1 is MGHDK and CDR2 is SYGVNS. The CDR3 loop is CASSDGRLGRGHYEQYF. The CDR3 bases are TGTGCCAGCAGTGACGGGCGCTTGGGCAGGGGGCACTACGAGCAGTACTTC.

This chain links TRBV19 with TRBJ2-1; 8 bases match TRBD1. This CDR3 comprises 16 residues. The germline V gene has CDR1 LNHDA and CDR2 SQIVND (reference sequence). Trimming cost V 11 bases and J 0 bases; bases outside gene matches: 12. CDR3 in amino acids: CAAATGGMSSYNEQFF. The CDR3 region has the DNA TGTGCCGCGGCCACAGGGGGGATGAGCTCCTACAATGAGCAGTTCTTC. Combining the CDR3 with reference TRBV19 and TRBJ2-1 gives the whole variable domain DGGITQSPKYLFRKEGQNVTLSCEQNLNHDAMYWYRQDPGQGLRLIYYSQIVNDFQKGDIAEGYSVSREKKESFPLTVTSAQKNPTAFYLCAAATGGMSSYNEQFFGPGTRLTVL.

V and J are TRBV2 and TRBJ1-6, with unresolved D. Germline-derived CDR1 and CDR2 are SNHLY and FYNNEI. CDR3 length: 18 amino acids. V was cut by 10 bases and J by 9 bases, with 31 bases left in between. The CDR3 bases are TGTGCCATATATTTGGCAAAAAGAGACCCAAGAGGAGGTTCACCCCTCCACTTT. It yields the protein CAIYLAKRDPRGGSPLHF.

This clone came up once. This chain connects TRBV11-3 to TRBJ1-3, with D hard to call. The CDR3 length is 15 residues. Germline loops: CDR1 SGHNT, CDR2 YENEEA. Trimming left V 4 bases short and J 0 bases short, with 10 bases between. CDR3 sequence reads: CASSSRGSSGNTIYF. The CDR3 DNA reads TGTGCCAGCAGCTCCCGCGGCAGCTCTGGAAACACCATATATTTT.

This chain links TRBV5-4 with TRBJ2-2, with 8 bases identical to TRBD2. This CDR3 comprises 14 residues. The germline V gene has CDR1 SGHNT and CDR2 YYREEE (reference sequence). The ends lost 4 bases at V and 7 bases at J; junction bases unmatched: 6. The CDR3 sequence is CASSVGLGDGELFF. As DNA, the CDR3 is TGTGCCAGCAGCGTGGGACTAGGGGACGGGGAGCTGTTTTTT.

This chain links TRBV5-1 with TRBJ2-5; 10 bases are shared with TRBD1. This CDR3 is 15 amino acids long. Germline CDR1 reads SGHRS; CDR2 reads YFSETQ. V lost 3 bases and J lost 3; bases outside the gene matches: 5. Here the CDR3 DNA reads TGCGCCAGCAGCTCGACCGGGACAGGGGAAGAGACCCAGTACTTC. This translates into CASSSTGTGEETQYF.

In this sample, this clone turned up once. The chain uses TRBV5-1 and TRBJ2-2; 8 bases fit TRBD2. This CDR3 has 17 amino acids. V lost 0 bases, J lost 0 bases, and 4 bases stayed unmatched. CDR1 is SGHRS and CDR2 is YFSETQ in the germline V gene. The chain's CDR3 is CASSLDGRGANTGELFF. CDR3 in DNA: TGCGCCAGCAGCTTGGATGGGCGGGGGGCGAACACCGGGGAGCTGTTTTTT.

This clone was observed a single time. This chain connects TRBV6-1 to TRBJ1-4; D is perhaps TRBD1 (5 bases). CDR3 size: 14 residues. The V gene's germline CDR1 is MNHNS and CDR2 SASEGT. Trimming took off 6 bases at V and 4 bases at J, with 12 bases between the two ends. The CDR3 DNA reads as TGTGCCAGCAGCCAGACAGCGATTAATGAAAAACTGTTTTTT. It translates to CASSQTAINEKLFF.

This chain's CDR3 is CASSLDGLFQETQYF. DNA for the CDR3: TGTGCCAGCAGCTTAGACGGACTATTCCAAGAGACCCAGTACTTC. V gene TRBV11-2 combines with J gene TRBJ2-5, with D tentatively TRBD2 (6 bases). Per the germline V gene, CDR1 is SGHAT and CDR2 is FQNNGV. The V end was cut by 0 bases, the J end by 1 base, with 9 bases between. CDR3 size: 15 residues.

The rearrangement joins TRBV9 to TRBJ2-1; D might be TRBD1 (6 bases). The germline CDR1 and CDR2 sequences are SGDLS and YYNGEE. The CDR3 totals 15 residues. V was clipped by 0 bases and J by 6 bases, with 13 bases between them. The CDR3 DNA reads TGTGCCAGCAGCGTAGTTGGGACATCGAGCAATGAGCAGTTCTTC. The encoded protein is CASSVVGTSSNEQFF.